These 32 T cell receptor beta chains share one sample of origin, sequenced in a study of blood T cell repertoires in COVID-19. Generated by immunoSEQ multiplex PCR, the TCRdb table keeps only in-frame clones and is missing some. Here the sample spans around 220,000 clones, around 91% being singletons. Sequencing was done on a sample of PBMCs or T cells enriched from blood (not recorded which). These receptors all come from a man aged 30-40 years who had been exposed to COVID-19.

The chain uses TRBV6-6 and TRBJ2-2, with TRBD1 as a possible D gene (6 bases). Per germline, CDR1 MNHNY and CDR2 SVGAGI (reference sequence). CDR3 length equals 17 residues. V lost 5 bases and J 9 bases, leaving 25 bases between the germline ends. CDR3 nucleotide sequence: TGTGCCAGCAGTCCGTCGGGCAGGGGAGTTTTTTTACGGGAGCTGTTTTTT. It translates to CASSPSGRGVFLRELFF.

The chain couples TRBV21-1 to TRBJ2-7; TRBD2 is the table's D call, not checked against the DNA. TRBV21-1 represents a pseudogene. CDR3 length equals 15 residues. The CDR3 DNA is TGTGCCAGCAGCAAAGCCACAGGAGGGAGCTACGAGCAGTACTTC. It translates to CASSKATGGSYEQYF.

Concerning this clone itself: At one end, the junction sequence differs from germline, possibly due to a read error. The chain joins TRBV3-1 (or the pseudogene TRBV3-2) to TRBJ2-1, with a weak D call TRBD1 (5 bases). Germline values: CDR1 LGHDT, CDR2 YNNKEL (reference sequence). The CDR3 consists of 14 residues. CDR3 DNA sequence: TGTGCCAGCAGCCAAGGAGACAGCGCCAATAAGCAGTTCTTC. Protein: CASSQGDSANKQFF.

The rearrangement joins TRBV20-1 to TRBJ2-5; no clear D gene. Trimming shortened V by 3 bases and J by 7 bases, and 15 bases separated the two germline ends. The CDR3 extends over 13 amino acids. Germline V gene sequence: CDR1 DFQATT, CDR2 SNEGSKA (reference sequence). The CDR3: CSASGLELGTQYF. The CDR3 DNA sequence: TGCAGTGCTAGTGGTCTAGAATTGGGGACCCAGTACTTC.

V usage is TRBV5-1 and J usage is TRBJ2-5, with TRBD2 matching 13 bases. The V gene's germline CDR1 is SGHRS and CDR2 YFSETQ. V lost 2 bases and J lost 4; bases outside the gene matches: 5. The CDR3 length is 16 residues. CDR3 amino acids: CASSFGLAGVLETQYF. The CDR3 DNA reads as TGCGCCAGCAGCTTTGGACTAGCGGGGGTACTAGAGACCCAGTACTTC.

The rearrangement joins TRBV4-3 to TRBJ1-1, with 8 bases lining up with TRBD1. The V gene's germline CDR1 is LGHNA and CDR2 YSLEER. J was trimmed by 4 bases and V by 4 bases; bases with no gene match: 8. The CDR3 runs to 15 residues. The CDR3 DNA follows: TGCGCCAGCAGCCCAGCAGGGGGCGGGGGCACTGAAGCTTTCTTT. Its protein product is CASSPAGGGGTEAFF.

The genes are TRBV2 and TRBJ2-6, with D perhaps matching TRBD1 (6 bases). From germline, CDR1 is SNHLY and CDR2 FYNNEI. V was pared by 5 bases and J by 0 bases, with 14 bases between. The length of the CDR3 is 17 residues. The CDR3: CASSSGTGRSGANVLTF. The DNA of the CDR3 is TGTGCCAGCAGTAGCGGAACAGGGCGCTCTGGGGCCAACGTCCTGACTTTC.

This clone was seen only once. This chain connects TRBV7-3 to TRBJ2-3; TRBD2 might be the D (7 bases). Trimming stripped 5 bases from V and 2 bases from J, with 8 bases between. The V gene's germline CDR1 is SGHTA and CDR2 FQGTGA. This CDR3 is built from 13 residues. The CDR3 loop reads CASSGGATDTQYF. CDR3 DNA sequence: TGTGCCAGCAGCGGGGGGGCCACAGATACGCAGTATTTT.

This chain uses TRBV3-1 (or the pseudogene TRBV3-2) with TRBJ2-1; D is uncertain. Germline V gene sequence: CDR1 LGHDT, CDR2 YNNKEL (reference sequence). V lost 6 bases, J lost 8 bases, and 14 bases lay in between. The CDR3 sequence is 13 residues long. CDR3 nucleotides: TGTGCCAGCAGTCCTCGAGGCCGAGATGAGCAGTTCTTC. Residues: CASSPRGRDEQFF.

The chain combines TRBV6-6 with TRBJ1-1; 7 bases line up with TRBD1. The CDR3 runs to 14 residues. V shed 11 bases, J shed 6 bases, and the junction held 15 bases outside the gene matches. The germline CDR1 and CDR2 sequences are MNHNY and SVGAGI (reference sequence). The CDR3: CASGDRVTQAEAFF. CDR3 nucleotide sequence: TGTGCCTCGGGAGACAGGGTAACACAGGCTGAAGCTTTCTTT.

This clone was seen a few times. J is TRBJ1-2 and V is TRBV13; a possible D gene is TRBD1 (6 bases). Trimming left V 3 bases short and J 4 bases short, with 9 bases between. Looked up from germline, CDR1 is PRHDT and CDR2 is FYEKMQ (reference sequence). The CDR3 spans 13 residues. CDR3 loop: CASSFDRSYGYTF. CDR3 bases: TGTGCCAGCAGCTTCGACAGGAGCTATGGCTACACCTTC.

The CDR3 nucleotides read TGTGCCAGCACCCTAGCGGGGTCGTCAGGAAATTCACCCCTCCACTTT. It specifies CASTLAGSSGNSPLHF. J is TRBJ1-6 and V is TRBV7-9; the D is unclear. Deletions cut 7 bases from V and 7 bases from J, with 20 bases between. The CDR3 loop spans 16 amino acids. Germline V gene lookup returns CDR1 SEHNR and CDR2 FQNEAQ (reference sequence).

The chain links TRBV4-1 to TRBJ1-1; D remains unclear. Germline CDR1 is MGHRA and CDR2 is YSYEKL. V lost 1 base and J lost 0, with 15 bases in between. CDR3 length equals 17 residues. The CDR3 is CASSQVTIAGLNTEAFF. CDR3 DNA sequence: TGCGCCAGCAGCCAAGTAACGATCGCGGGTTTGAACACTGAAGCTTTCTTT.

The CDR3 sequence is CASSVGGGSSNQPQHF. The CDR3 DNA is TGTGCCAGCAGCGTAGGGGGGGGCTCCAGCAATCAGCCCCAGCATTTT. This chain connects TRBV7-8 to TRBJ1-5, with a tentative D call TRBD1 (6 bases). This CDR3 contains 16 residues. CDR1 SGHVS and CDR2 FQNEAQ come from the germline V gene. V shed 5 bases and J shed 1 base, with 15 bases lying between them.

This sequence joins TRBV2 and TRBJ1-1, with a possible D match to TRBD1 (6 bases). CDR1 SNHLY and CDR2 FYNNEI come from the germline V gene. Trimming took 7 bases from V and 1 from J, leaving 19 bases between them. The length of the CDR3 is 16 residues. CDR3: CASILRIDRTNTEAFF. CDR3 DNA sequence: TGTGCCAGCATCCTCCGAATAGACAGGACGAACACTGAAGCTTTCTTT.

This rearrangement joins TRBV7-9 to TRBJ2-1; 11 positions match TRBD2. The CDR3 runs to 16 residues. Germline V gene lookup returns CDR1 SEHNR and CDR2 FQNEAQ (reference sequence). V lost 1 base, J lost 9 bases, and 8 bases stayed unmatched. In DNA, the CDR3 is TGTGCCAGCAGCTTAGGGTCTAGCGGGGGGATGGGTGAGCAGTTCTTC. It yields the protein CASSLGSSGGMGEQFF.

The CDR3 region has the DNA TGTGCCAGCAGCCACGGGACTAGCGGGGGGTATACCTACGAGCAGTACTTC. Its translation is CASSHGTSGGYTYEQYF. The rearrangement uses TRBV7-9 and TRBJ2-7; the match to TRBD2 covers 15 bases. J gave up 2 bases and V 5 bases, and 7 bases lay outside the gene matches. The CDR3 length is 17 residues. Germline lookup yields CDR1 SEHNR and CDR2 FQNEAQ (reference sequence).

This clone was seen a handful of times. The chain employs TRBV6-5 and TRBJ1-6; 9 positions agree with TRBD1. Germline-derived CDR1 and CDR2 are MNHEY and SVGAGI. After removal of 6 bases from V and 9 bases from J, the junction contained 9 bases not matched to a gene. CDR3 length: 15 amino acids. CDR3 bases: TGTGCCAGCAGAGACCTGGGACAGGGAGGTTCACCCCTCCACTTT. Translation gives CASRDLGQGGSPLHF.

The V call is TRBV29-1, the J call TRBJ2-3; D may be TRBD1 (6 bases). The germline CDR1 and CDR2 sequences are SQVTM and ANQGSEA. V was clipped by 8 bases and J by 2 bases, with 20 bases between them. This CDR3 spans 15 amino acids. The CDR3 DNA reads TGCAGCACTGCCACCTCGGGACAAATCACAGATACGCAGTATTTT. Protein: CSTATSGQITDTQYF.

CDR3 in amino acids: CASVGDTGELFF. The CDR3 bases are TGTGCCTCTGTCGGGGACACCGGGGAGCTGTTTTTT. The V and J genes are TRBV19 and TRBJ2-2; maybe TRBD2 (5 bases). CDR1 and CDR2 (germline): LNHDA, SQIVND (reference sequence). The CDR3 loop spans 12 amino acids. The germline V and J ends were trimmed by 11 bases and 3 bases, with 10 bases remaining between them.

The J gene is TRBJ2-3, the V gene TRBV3-1 (or the pseudogene TRBV3-2); 9 bases match TRBD2. CDR3 length: 14 amino acids. Germline CDR1 is LGHDT and CDR2 is YNNKEL (reference sequence). The trim removed 4 bases at V and 5 bases at J, leaving 4 bases unmatched. The CDR3: CASSLAGGRDTQYF. The CDR3 DNA follows: TGTGCCAGCAGCCTCGCGGGGGGGCGAGATACGCAGTATTTT.

The V gene is TRBV28, the J gene TRBJ2-7; D is perhaps TRBD2 (5 bases). V lost 8 bases to trimming and J lost 0 bases, with 11 bases between them. Germline V gene data show CDR1 as MDHEN and CDR2 as SYDVKM. This CDR3 is built from 13 residues. CDR3 bases: TGTGCCAGCGGGAGACTGCGCTCCTACGAGCAGTACTTC. Translating gives CASGRLRSYEQYF.

The rearrangement joins TRBV29-1 to TRBJ2-7, with 7 bases aligning to TRBD1. The CDR3 runs to 14 residues. Looked up from germline, CDR1 is SQVTM and CDR2 is ANQGSEA. V lost 5 bases and J lost 6; bases outside the gene matches: 13. CDR3 nucleotide sequence: TGCAGCGTTTTCTACCCCGGACAGGAGGCCGAGCAGTACTTC. This encodes CSVFYPGQEAEQYF.

This rearrangement joins TRBV12-2 to TRBJ1-1. TRBV12-2 is noted as a pseudogene. This CDR3 spans 14 amino acids. The CDR3 DNA is TGTGCAAGACCCTATTGGGGGGGTATTACTGAAGCTTTCTTT. Encoded protein: CARPYWGGITEAFF.

This clone was observed a handful of times. The CDR3, as DNA: TGTGCCAGCAGTGAAAGGGGATACGAAAAACTGTTTTTT. Protein sequence: CASSERGYEKLFF. V is TRBV6-1 and J is TRBJ1-4; maybe TRBD1 (5 bases). The V end lost 2 bases, the J end lost 8 bases, and 9 bases lay between the germline ends. Germline V lookup: CDR1 MNHNS, CDR2 SASEGT. There are 13 residues in the CDR3.

This clone was seen a handful of times. J is TRBJ2-5 and V is TRBV25-1; the match to TRBD2 covers 8 bases. V shed 5 bases and J 5 bases; nucleotides not matched to a gene: 10. The CDR3 sequence is 15 residues long. Per germline, CDR1 MGHDK and CDR2 SYGVNS. CDR3 bases: TGTGCCAGCAGTTTCCCCGGGGGGGCCGGGGAGACCCAGTACTTC. Translated, it gives CASSFPGGAGETQYF.

CDR3 region: CSVEETSAGELFF. The CDR3 region has the DNA TGCAGCGTTGAAGAGACTAGTGCCGGGGAGCTGTTTTTT. The rearrangement links TRBV29-1 to TRBJ2-2; TRBD2 is a possible D gene (6 bases). V was pared by 0 bases and J by 6 bases, with 8 bases between. The CDR3 is 13 amino acids. Germline assignment: CDR1 SQVTM and CDR2 ANQGSEA.

The chain carries TRBV3-1 (or the pseudogene TRBV3-2) and TRBJ2-1, with TRBD2 matching 12 bases. The CDR3 extends over 16 amino acids. Unmatched junction bases numbered 6, after V lost 4 bases and J lost 5 bases. Germline V lookup: CDR1 LGHDT, CDR2 YNNKEL (reference sequence). This CDR3 reads CASSLETSGGHNEQFF. The CDR3, as DNA: TGTGCCAGCAGCCTAGAGACTAGCGGGGGTCACAATGAGCAGTTCTTC.

This clone appeared a single time. CDR3 sequence (DNA): TGCGCCAGCAGCCAAGTTGGGGGCCAGCCCCAGCATTTT. Residues: CASSQVGGQPQHF. V usage is TRBV4-1 and J usage is TRBJ1-5, with TRBD1 as a possible D gene (6 bases). CDR1 is MGHRA, CDR2 YSYEKL, per germline. V lost 1 base, J lost 7 bases, and 8 bases lay in between. CDR3 size: 13 residues.

V is TRBV3-1 (or the pseudogene TRBV3-2) and J is TRBJ2-1, with 12 bases lining up with TRBD2. J was trimmed by 4 bases and V by 7 bases; bases with no gene match: 8. The CDR3 spans 16 residues. The germline gives CDR1 LGHDT, CDR2 YNNKEL (reference sequence). The CDR3 nucleotides read TGTGCCAGCATTCACCCGGGACTAGCGGGTTACAATGAGCAGTTCTTC. It encodes CASIHPGLAGYNEQFF.

The chain has TRBV2 and TRBJ2-1; possibly TRBD2 for D (5 bases). Trimming took off 5 bases at V and 6 bases at J, with 11 bases between the two ends. CDR3 length: 13 amino acids. From germline, CDR1 is SNHLY and CDR2 FYNNEI. As DNA, the CDR3 is TGTGCCAGCAGTCGGGATTTGAGCAATGAGCAGTTCTTC. It translates to CASSRDLSNEQFF.

This chain joins TRBV19 and TRBJ2-5, with TRBD2 matching over 9 bases. Germline lookup yields CDR1 LNHDA and CDR2 SQIVND (reference sequence). This CDR3 has 15 residues. Trimming at V came to 5 bases and at J to 1 base, leaving 5 bases not matched to a gene. CDR3 sequence reads: CASSVSSGIQETQYF. CDR3 nucleotide sequence: TGTGCCAGTAGTGTGTCTAGCGGGATCCAAGAGACCCAGTACTTC.